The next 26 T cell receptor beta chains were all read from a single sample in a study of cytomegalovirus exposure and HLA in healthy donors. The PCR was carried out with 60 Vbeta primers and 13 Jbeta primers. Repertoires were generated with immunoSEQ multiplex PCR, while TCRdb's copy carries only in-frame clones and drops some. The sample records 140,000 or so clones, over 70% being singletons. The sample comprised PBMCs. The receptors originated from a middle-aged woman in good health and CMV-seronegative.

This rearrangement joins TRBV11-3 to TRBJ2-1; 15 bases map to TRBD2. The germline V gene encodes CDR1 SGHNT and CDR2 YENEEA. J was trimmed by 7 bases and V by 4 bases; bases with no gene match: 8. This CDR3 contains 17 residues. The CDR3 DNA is TGTGCCAGCAGCTCTAGGACTAGCGGGAGGGGCCGGAATGAGCAGTTCTTC. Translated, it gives CASSSRTSGRGRNEQFF.

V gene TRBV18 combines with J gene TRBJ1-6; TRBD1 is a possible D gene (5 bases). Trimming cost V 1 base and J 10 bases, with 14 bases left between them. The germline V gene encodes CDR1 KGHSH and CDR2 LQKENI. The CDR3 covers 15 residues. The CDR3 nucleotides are TGTGCCAGCTCACCACGTCAGGGAACTGAATCACCCCTCCACTTT. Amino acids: CASSPRQGTESPLHF. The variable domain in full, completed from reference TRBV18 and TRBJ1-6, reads NAGVMQNPRHLVRRRGQEARLRCSPMKGHSHVYWYRQLPEEGLKFMVYLQKENIIDESGMPKERFSAEFPKEGPSILRIQQVVRGDSAAYFCASSPRQGTESPLHFGNGTRLTVT.

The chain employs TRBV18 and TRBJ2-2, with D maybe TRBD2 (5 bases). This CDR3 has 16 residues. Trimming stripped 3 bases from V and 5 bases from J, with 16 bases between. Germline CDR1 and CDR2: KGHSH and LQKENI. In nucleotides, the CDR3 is TGTGCCAGCTCACCCCCGATAGGACGGGGAACCGGGGAGCTGTTTTTT. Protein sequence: CASSPPIGRGTGELFF.

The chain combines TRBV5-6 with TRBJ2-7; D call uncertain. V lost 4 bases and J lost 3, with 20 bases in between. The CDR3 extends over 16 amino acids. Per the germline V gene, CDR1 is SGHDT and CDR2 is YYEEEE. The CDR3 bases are TGTGCCAGCAGCCGGATCCCTTCAGAGGCAAGCTACGAGCAGTACTTC. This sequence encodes CASSRIPSEASYEQYF.

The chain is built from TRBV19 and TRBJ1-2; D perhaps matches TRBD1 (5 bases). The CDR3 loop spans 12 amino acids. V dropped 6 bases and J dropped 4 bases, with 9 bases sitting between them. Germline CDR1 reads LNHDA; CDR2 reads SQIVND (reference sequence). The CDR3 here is CASRRQPYGYTF. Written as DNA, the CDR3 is TGTGCCAGTAGGAGACAGCCCTATGGCTACACCTTC.

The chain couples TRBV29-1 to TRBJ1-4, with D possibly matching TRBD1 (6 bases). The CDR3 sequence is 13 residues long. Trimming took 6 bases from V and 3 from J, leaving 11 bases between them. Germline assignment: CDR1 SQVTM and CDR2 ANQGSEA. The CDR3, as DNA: TGCAGCGTGTCAGGGGCACCTAATGAAAAACTGTTTTTT. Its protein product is CSVSGAPNEKLFF.

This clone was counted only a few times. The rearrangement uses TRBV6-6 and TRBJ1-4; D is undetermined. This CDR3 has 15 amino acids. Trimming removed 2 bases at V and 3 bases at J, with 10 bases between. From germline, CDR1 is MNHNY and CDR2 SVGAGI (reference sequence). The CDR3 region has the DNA TGTGCCAGCAGTTACAGTACCGGGGCTAATGAAAAACTGTTTTTT. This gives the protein CASSYSTGANEKLFF.

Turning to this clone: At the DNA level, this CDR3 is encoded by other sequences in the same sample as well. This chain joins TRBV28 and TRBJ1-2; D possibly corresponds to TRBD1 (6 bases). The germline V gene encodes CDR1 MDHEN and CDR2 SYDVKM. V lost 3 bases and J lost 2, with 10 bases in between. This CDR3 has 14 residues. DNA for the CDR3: TGTGCCAGCAGTTTCCAGGGGCAAAACTATGGCTACACCTTC. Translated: CASSFQGQNYGYTF.

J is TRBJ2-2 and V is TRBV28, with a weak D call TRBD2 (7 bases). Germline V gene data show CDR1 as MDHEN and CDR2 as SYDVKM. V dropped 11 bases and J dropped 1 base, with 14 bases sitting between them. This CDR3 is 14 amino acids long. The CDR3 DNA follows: TGTGCCGCCCGGAGGGGGGGGAACACCGGGGAGCTGTTTTTT. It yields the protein CAARRGGNTGELFF.

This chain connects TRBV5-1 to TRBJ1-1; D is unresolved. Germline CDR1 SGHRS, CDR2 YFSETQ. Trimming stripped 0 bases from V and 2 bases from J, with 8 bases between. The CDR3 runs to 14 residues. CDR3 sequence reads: CASSLDRINTEAFF. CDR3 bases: TGCGCCAGCAGCTTGGACAGAATCAACACTGAAGCTTTCTTT.

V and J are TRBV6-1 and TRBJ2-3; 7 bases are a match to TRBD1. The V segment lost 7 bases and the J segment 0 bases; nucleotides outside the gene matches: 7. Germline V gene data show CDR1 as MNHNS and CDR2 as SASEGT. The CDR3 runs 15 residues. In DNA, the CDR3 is TGTGCCAGCAATAAGGGACAGACTAGCACAGATACGCAGTATTTT. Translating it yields CASNKGQTSTDTQYF.

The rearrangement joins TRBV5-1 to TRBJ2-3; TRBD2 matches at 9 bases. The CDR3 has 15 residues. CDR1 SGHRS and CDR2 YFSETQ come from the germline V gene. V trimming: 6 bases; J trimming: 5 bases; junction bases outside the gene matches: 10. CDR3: CASKRGSGGRDTQYF. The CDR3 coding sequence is TGCGCCAGCAAGAGGGGGAGCGGGGGGCGAGATACGCAGTATTTT.

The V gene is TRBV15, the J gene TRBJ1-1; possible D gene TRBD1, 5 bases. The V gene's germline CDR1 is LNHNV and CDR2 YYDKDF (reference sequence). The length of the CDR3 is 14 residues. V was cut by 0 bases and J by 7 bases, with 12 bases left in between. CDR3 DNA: TGTGCCACCAGCAGAGATAGTGGGGCAGATGAAGCTTTCTTT. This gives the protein CATSRDSGADEAFF.

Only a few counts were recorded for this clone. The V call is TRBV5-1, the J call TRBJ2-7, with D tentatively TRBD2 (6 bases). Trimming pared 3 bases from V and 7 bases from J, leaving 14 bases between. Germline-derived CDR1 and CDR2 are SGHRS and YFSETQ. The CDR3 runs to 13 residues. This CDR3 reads CASSWSSVGEQYF. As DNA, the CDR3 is TGCGCCAGCAGCTGGTCTAGCGTGGGGGAGCAGTACTTC. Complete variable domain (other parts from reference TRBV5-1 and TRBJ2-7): KAGVTQTPRYLIKTRGQQVTLSCSPISGHRSVSWYQQTPGQGLQFLFEYFSETQRNKGNFPGRFSGRQFSNSRSEMNVSTLELGDSALYLCASSWSSVGEQYFGPGTRLTVT.

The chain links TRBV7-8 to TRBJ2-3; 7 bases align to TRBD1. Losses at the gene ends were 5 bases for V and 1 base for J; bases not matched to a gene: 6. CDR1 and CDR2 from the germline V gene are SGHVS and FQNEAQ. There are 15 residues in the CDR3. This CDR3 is CASSARTGGTDTQYF. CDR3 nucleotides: TGTGCCAGCAGCGCTAGGACAGGAGGCACAGATACGCAGTATTTT.

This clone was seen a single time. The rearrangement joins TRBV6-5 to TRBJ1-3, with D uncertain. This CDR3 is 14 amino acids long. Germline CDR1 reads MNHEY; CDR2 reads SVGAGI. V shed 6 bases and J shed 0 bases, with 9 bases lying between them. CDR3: CASSRLPSGNTIYF. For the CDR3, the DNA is TGTGCCAGCAGCCGACTCCCCTCTGGAAACACCATATATTTT.

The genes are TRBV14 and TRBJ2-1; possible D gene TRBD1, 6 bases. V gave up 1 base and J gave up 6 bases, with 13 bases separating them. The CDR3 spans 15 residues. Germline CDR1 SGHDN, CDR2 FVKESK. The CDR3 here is CASSQAQGSLNEQFF. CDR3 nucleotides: TGTGCCAGCAGCCAAGCACAGGGCAGCCTCAATGAGCAGTTCTTC.

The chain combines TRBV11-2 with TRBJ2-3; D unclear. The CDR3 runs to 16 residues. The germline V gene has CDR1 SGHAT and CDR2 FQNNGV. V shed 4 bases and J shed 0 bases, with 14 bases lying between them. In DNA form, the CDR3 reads TGTGCCAGCAGCTACCTGCTAAGCACTAGCACAGATACGCAGTATTTT. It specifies CASSYLLSTSTDTQYF.

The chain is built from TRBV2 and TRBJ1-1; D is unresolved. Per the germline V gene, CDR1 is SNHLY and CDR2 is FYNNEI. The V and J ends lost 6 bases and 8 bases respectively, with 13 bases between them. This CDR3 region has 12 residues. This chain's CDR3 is CASRYTGSEAFF. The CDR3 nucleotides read TGTGCCAGCAGGTATACGGGTTCCGAAGCTTTCTTT.

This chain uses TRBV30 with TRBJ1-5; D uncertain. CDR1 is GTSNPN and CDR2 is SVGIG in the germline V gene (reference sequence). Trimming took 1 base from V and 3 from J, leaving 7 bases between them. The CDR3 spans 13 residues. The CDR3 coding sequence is TGTGCCTGGAGTGCTCTAATCAATCAGCCCCAGCATTTT. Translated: CAWSALINQPQHF.

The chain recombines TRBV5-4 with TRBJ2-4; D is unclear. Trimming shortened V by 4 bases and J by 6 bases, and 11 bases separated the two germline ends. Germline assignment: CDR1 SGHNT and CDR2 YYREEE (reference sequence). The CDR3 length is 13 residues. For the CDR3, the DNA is TGTGCCAGCAGCCGAGCCCTAGGAAACATTCAGTACTTC. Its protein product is CASSRALGNIQYF.

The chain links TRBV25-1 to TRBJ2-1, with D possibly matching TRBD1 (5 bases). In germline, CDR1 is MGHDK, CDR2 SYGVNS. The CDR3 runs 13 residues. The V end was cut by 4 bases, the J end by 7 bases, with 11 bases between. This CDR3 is CASSGPNRNEQFF. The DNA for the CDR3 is TGTGCCAGCAGTGGACCCAACAGGAATGAGCAGTTCTTC.

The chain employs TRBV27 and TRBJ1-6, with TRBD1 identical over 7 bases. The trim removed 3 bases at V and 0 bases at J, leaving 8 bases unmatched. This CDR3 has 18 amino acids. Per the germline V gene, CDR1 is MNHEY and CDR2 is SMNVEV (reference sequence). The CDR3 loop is CASSLRQGGASYNSPLHF. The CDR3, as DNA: TGTGCCAGCAGTTTGAGACAGGGTGGGGCCTCCTATAATTCACCCCTCCACTTT.

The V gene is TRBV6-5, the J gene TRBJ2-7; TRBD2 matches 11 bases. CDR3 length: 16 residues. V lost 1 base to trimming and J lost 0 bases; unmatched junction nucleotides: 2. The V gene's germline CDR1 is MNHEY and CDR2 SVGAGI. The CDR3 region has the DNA TGTGCCAGCAGTTACTACGGGACTAGCGGCTCCTACGAGCAGTACTTC. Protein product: CASSYYGTSGSYEQYF.

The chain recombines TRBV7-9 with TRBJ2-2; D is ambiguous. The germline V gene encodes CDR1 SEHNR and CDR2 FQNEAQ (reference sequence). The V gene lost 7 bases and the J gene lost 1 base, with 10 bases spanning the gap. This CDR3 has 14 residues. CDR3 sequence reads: CASTLLQNTGELFF. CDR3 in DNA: TGTGCCAGCACCCTCTTACAGAACACCGGGGAGCTGTTTTTT.

CDR3 region: CASILQGAKNTEAFF. The CDR3 DNA reads as TGTGCCAGCATTCTACAGGGGGCCAAGAACACTGAAGCTTTCTTT. The V and J genes are TRBV21-1 and TRBJ1-1; TRBD1 is the table's D call, not checked against the DNA. TRBV21-1 is designated a pseudogene. The CDR3 is 15 amino acids.